What follows is one TCR beta chain and its context. This entry belongs to a study of blood T cell repertoires in COVID-19. Study background: COVID-19 samples, acute and convalescent, were from the United States, Italy and Spain.

Participants' reported clinical history set cohort assignment. V gave up 0 bases and J gave up 1 base, with 10 bases separating them. CDR3 length equals 15 residues. Germline CDR1 reads SGDLS; CDR2 reads YYNGEE. Data came from immunoSEQ multiplex PCR; TCRdb stores just in-frame clones and leaves some out. The repertoire holds 200,000 to 250,000 clones, with roughly four fifths as singletons. V is TRBV9 and J is TRBJ1-2; possible D gene TRBD1, 5 bases. The sequence derives from a woman aged 60-75 years who had recovered from COVID-19. Sequencing was done on a sample of PBMCs or T cells enriched from blood (not recorded which). The CDR3 is CASSVAIGDNYGYTF. The CDR3, as DNA: TGTGCCAGCAGCGTAGCTATAGGGGATAACTATGGCTACACCTTC. The full variable domain, rest sourced from reference TRBV9 and TRBJ1-2, is DSGVTQTPKHLITATGQRVTLRCSPRSGDLSVYWYQQSLDQGLQFLIQYYNGEERAKGNILERFSAQQFPDLHSELNLSSLELGDSALYFCASSVAIGDNYGYTFGSGTRLTVV.